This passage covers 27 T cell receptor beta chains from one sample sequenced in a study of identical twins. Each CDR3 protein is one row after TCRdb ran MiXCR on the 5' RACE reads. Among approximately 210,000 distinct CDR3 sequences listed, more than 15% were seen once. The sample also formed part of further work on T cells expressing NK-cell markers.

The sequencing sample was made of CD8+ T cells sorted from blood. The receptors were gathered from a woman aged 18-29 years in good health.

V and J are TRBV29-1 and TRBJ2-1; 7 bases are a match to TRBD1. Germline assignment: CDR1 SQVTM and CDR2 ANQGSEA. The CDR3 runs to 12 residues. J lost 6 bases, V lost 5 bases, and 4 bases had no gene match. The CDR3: CSVTRQGNEQFF. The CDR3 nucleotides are TGCAGCGTTACAAGACAGGGCAATGAGCAGTTCTTC.

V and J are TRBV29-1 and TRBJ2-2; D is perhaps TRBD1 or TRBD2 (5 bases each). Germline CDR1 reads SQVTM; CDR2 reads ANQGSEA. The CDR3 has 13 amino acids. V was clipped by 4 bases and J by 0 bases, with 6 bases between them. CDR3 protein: CSVVGANTGELFF. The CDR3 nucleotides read TGCAGCGTTGTGGGGGCGAACACCGGGGAGCTGTTTTTT.

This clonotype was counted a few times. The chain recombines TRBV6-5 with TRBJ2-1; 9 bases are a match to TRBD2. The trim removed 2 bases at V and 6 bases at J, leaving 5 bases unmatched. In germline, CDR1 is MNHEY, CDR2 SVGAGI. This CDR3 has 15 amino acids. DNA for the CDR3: TGTGCCAGCAGTTACGGTAGCGGGAGCCTCAATGAGCAGTTCTTC. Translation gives CASSYGSGSLNEQFF.

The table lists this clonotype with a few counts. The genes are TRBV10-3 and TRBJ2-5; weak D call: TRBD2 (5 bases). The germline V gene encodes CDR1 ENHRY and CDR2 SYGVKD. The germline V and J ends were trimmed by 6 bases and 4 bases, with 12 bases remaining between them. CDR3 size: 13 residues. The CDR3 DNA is TGTGCCATCAGAGGCGGGCCCAGAGAGACCCAGTACTTC. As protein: CAIRGGPRETQYF.

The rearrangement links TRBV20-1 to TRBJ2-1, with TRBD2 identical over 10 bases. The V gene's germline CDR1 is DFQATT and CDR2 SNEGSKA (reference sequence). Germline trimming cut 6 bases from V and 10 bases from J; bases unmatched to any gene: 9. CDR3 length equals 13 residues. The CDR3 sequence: CSAVLAGAGEQFF. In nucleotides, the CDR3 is TGCAGTGCGGTTCTAGCGGGAGCAGGCGAGCAGTTCTTC.

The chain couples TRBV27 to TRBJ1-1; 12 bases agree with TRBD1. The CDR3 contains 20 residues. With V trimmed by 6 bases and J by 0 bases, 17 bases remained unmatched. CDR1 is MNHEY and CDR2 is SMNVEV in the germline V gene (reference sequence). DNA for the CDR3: TGTGCCAGCAGCCCCCGGCCCGGGACAGGGGGCTTTCGGGTGAACACTGAAGCTTTCTTT. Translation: CASSPRPGTGGFRVNTEAFF.

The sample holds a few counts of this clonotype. The CDR3 here is CASGSVRYEQFF. In nucleotides, the CDR3 is TGTGCCAGCGGGTCAGTTAGATATGAGCAGTTCTTC. The rearrangement joins TRBV12-3 or TRBV12-4 to TRBJ2-1; unclear D gene. The V and J ends lost 8 bases and 8 bases respectively, with 13 bases between them. This CDR3 region has 12 residues.

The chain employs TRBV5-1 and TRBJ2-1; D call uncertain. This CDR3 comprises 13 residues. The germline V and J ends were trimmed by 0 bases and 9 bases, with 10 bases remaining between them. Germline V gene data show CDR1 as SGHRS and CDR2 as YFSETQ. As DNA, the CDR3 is TGCGCCAGCAGCTTGGAGATCTTTGGTGAGCAGTTCTTC. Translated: CASSLEIFGEQFF.

The DNA of the CDR3 is TGTGCCAGCAGTGCCTTTGGGGGAAGCGGTACAGATACGCAGTATTTT. Translation gives CASSAFGGSGTDTQYF. This chain links TRBV6-1 with TRBJ2-3; perhaps D is TRBD1 or TRBD2 (5 bases each). V was clipped by 4 bases and J by 3 bases, with 17 bases between them. The germline CDR1 and CDR2 sequences are MNHNS and SASEGT. The CDR3 totals 16 residues.

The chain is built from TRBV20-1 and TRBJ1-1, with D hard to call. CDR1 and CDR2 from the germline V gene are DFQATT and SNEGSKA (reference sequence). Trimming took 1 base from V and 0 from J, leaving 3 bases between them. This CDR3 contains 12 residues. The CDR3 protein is CSARGLNTEAFF. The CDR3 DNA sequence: TGCAGTGCTAGAGGCTTGAACACTGAAGCTTTCTTT.

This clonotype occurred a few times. CDR3 nucleotides: TGTGCCAGCAGCCGAACTGACGGCGGAATCTACGAGCAGTACTTC. As protein: CASSRTDGGIYEQYF. V gene TRBV13 combines with J gene TRBJ2-7; D unresolved. Per the germline V gene, CDR1 is PRHDT and CDR2 is FYEKMQ (reference sequence). The CDR3 length is 15 residues. V gave up 5 bases and J gave up 3 bases, with 17 bases separating them.

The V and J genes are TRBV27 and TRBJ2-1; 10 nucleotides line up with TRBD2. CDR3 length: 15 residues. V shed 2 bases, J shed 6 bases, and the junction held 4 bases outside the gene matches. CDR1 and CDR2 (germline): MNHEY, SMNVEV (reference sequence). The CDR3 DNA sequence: TGTGCCAGCAGTTTACTAGCGGGAGTTCGCAATGAGCAGTTCTTC. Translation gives CASSLLAGVRNEQFF.

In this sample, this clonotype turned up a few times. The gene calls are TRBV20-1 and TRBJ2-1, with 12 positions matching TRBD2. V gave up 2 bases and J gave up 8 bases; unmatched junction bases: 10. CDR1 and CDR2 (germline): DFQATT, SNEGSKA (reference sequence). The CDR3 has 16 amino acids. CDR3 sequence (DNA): TGCAGTGCTAGATCATTTTCTAGCGGGAGGGTTTATGAGCAGTTCTTC. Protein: CSARSFSSGRVYEQFF.

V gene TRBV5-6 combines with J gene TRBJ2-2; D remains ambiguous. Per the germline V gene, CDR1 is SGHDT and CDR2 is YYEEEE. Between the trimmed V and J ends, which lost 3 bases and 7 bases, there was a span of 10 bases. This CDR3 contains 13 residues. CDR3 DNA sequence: TGTGCCAGCAGCTCGACATACTTCGGGGAGCTGTTTTTT. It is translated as CASSSTYFGELFF.

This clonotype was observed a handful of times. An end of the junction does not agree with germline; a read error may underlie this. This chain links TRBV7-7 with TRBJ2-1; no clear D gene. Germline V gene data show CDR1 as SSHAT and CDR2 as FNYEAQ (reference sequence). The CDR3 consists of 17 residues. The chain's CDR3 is CASSLETAPIPSNEQFF. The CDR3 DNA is TGTGCTAGCAGCTTAGAAACTGCTCCAATCCCAAGCAATGAGCAGTTCTTC.

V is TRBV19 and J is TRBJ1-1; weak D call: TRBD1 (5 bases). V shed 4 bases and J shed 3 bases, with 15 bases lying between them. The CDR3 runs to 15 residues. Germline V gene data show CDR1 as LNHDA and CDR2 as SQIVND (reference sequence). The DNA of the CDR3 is TGTGCCAGTAGTAGGGACCCAGGGAGGCACACTGAAGCTTTCTTT. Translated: CASSRDPGRHTEAFF.

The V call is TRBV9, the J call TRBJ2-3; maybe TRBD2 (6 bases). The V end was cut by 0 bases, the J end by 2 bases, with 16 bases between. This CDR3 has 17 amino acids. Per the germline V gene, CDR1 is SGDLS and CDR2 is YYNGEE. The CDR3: CASSVVGGDQITDTQYF. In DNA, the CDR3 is TGTGCCAGCAGCGTAGTTGGAGGGGACCAAATCACAGATACGCAGTATTTT.

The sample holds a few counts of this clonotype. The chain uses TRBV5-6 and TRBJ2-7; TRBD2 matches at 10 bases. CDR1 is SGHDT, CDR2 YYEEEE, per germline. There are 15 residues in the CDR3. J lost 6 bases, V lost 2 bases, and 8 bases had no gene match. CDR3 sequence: CASSFSGRGSPEQYF. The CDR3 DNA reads TGTGCCAGCAGCTTCAGCGGGAGGGGATCTCCCGAGCAGTACTTC.

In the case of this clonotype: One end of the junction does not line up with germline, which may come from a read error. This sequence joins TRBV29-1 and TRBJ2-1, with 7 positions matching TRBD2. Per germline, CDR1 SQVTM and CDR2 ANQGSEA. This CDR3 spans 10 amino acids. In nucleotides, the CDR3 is TGCAGCGTCCTGTGGGAGGGAAATCTCTTC. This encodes CSVLWEGNLF.

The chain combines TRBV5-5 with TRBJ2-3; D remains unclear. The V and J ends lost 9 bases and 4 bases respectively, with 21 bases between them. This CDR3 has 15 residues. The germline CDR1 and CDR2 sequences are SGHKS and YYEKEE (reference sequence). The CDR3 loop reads CAIGPGLGLADTQYF. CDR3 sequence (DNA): TGTGCCATCGGCCCTGGGCTTGGCCTTGCAGATACGCAGTATTTT.

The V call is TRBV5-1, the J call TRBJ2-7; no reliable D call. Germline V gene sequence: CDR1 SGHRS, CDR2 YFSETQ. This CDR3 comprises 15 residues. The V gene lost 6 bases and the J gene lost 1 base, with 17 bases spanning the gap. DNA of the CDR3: TGCGCCAGCATCCCGGACGTCTCCGCATCCTACGAGCAGTACTTC. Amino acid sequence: CASIPDVSASYEQYF.

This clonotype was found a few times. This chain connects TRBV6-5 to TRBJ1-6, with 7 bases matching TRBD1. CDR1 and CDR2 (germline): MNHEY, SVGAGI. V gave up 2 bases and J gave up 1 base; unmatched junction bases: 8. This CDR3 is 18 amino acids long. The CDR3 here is CASSYTPQGQSYNSPLHF. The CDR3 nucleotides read TGTGCCAGCAGTTACACCCCACAGGGGCAATCCTATAATTCACCCCTCCACTTT.

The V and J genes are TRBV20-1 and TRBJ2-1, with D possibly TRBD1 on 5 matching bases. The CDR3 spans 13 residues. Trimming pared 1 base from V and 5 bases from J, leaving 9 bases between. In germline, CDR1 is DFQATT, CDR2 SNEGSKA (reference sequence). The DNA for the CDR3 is TGCAGTGCTAGAGGCAGGGCCCACAATGAGCAGTTCTTC. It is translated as CSARGRAHNEQFF.

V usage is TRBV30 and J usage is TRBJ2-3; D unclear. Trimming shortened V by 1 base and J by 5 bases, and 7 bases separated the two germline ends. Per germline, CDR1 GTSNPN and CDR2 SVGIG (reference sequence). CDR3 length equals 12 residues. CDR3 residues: CAWSEGIDTQYF. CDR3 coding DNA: TGTGCCTGGAGTGAAGGAATAGATACGCAGTATTTT.

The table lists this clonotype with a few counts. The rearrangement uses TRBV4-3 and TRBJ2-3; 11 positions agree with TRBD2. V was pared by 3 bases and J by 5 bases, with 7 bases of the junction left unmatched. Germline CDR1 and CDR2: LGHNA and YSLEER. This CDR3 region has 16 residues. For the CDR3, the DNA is TGCGCCAGCAGCCAGGTAGCGGGAGGGCCGTTAGATACGCAGTATTTT. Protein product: CASSQVAGGPLDTQYF.

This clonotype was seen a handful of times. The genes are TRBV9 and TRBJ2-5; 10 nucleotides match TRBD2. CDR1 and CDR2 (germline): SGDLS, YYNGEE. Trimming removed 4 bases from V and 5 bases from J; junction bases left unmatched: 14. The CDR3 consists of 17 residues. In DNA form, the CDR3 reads TGTGCCAGCAGCAAACCCAGCGGGGGGGTGGTTGACGAGACCCAGTACTTC. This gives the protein CASSKPSGGVVDETQYF.

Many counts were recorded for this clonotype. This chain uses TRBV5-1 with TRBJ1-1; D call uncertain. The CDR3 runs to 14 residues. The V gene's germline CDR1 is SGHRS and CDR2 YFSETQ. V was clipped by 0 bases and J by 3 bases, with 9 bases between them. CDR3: CASSLVEVDTEAFF. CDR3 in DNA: TGCGCCAGCAGCTTGGTTGAGGTGGACACTGAAGCTTTCTTT. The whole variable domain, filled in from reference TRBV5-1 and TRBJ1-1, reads KAGVTQTPRYLIKTRGQQVTLSCSPISGHRSVSWYQQTPGQGLQFLFEYFSETQRNKGNFPGRFSGRQFSNSRSEMNVSTLELGDSALYLCASSLVEVDTEAFFGQGTRLTVV.